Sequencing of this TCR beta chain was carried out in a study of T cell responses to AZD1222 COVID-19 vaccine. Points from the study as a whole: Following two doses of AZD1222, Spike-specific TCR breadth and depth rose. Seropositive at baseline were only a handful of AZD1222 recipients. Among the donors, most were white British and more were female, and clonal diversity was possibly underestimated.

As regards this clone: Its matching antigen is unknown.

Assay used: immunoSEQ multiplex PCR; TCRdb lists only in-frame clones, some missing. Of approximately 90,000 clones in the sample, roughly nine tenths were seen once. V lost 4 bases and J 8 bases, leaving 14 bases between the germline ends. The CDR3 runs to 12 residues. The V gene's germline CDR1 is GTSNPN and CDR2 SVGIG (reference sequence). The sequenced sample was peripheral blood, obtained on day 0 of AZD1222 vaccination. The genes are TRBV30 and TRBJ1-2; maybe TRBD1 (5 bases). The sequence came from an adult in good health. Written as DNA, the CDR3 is TGTGCCTGGAATCGGCAGGGAAACGGCTACACCTTC. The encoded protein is CAWNRQGNGYTF.